These T cell receptor beta chains were read from a single sample in a study of blood T cell repertoires in COVID-19. This table comes from immunoSEQ multiplex PCR, and its TCRdb copy is limited to in-frame clones, with some not included. The table includes approximately 220,000 clones, roughly 84% detected once. Source material: PBMCs or T cells enriched from blood (not recorded which). The receptor set was obtained from a middle-aged woman who had recovered from COVID-19. CDR3s include the opening cysteine and the closing phenylalanine or tryptophan. The order of the fields is D gene, clone size, J gene, V gene, CDR3 protein, CDR3 DNA. The D gene is left open where the match is weak. Rows may omit the clone size; those that give it use once, few, many or a size class.

D gene: NA; clone size: NA; J gene: TRBJ1-1; V gene: TRBV7-9; CDR3 protein: CASSPAGLTEAFF; CDR3 DNA: TGTGCCAGCAGTCCAGCGGGGTTGACTGAAGCTTTCTTT
D gene: TRBD2; clone size: NA; J gene: TRBJ2-7; V gene: TRBV15; CDR3 protein: CATSRDSGSRSYEQYF; CDR3 DNA: TGTGCCACCAGCAGAGATAGCGGGAGCAGGTCCTACGAGCAGTACTTC
D gene: NA; clone size: few; J gene: TRBJ1-1; V gene: TRBV28; CDR3 protein: CASSRWAGSNTEAFF; CDR3 DNA: TGTGCCAGCAGTCGGTGGGCAGGGTCGAACACTGAAGCTTTCTTT
D gene: NA; clone size: NA; J gene: TRBJ2-1; V gene: TRBV7-8; CDR3 protein: CASSHPLGGNEQFF; CDR3 DNA: TGTGCCAGCAGCCACCCCCTAGGTGGCAATGAGCAGTTCTTC
D gene: TRBD1; clone size: NA; J gene: TRBJ2-1; V gene: TRBV19; CDR3 protein: CASSLTGQNNEQFF; CDR3 DNA: TGTGCCAGTAGTCTAACGGGACAGAACAATGAGCAGTTCTTC
D gene: TRBD1; clone size: once; J gene: TRBJ2-1; V gene: TRBV10-2; CDR3 protein: CASRDRDQFF; CDR3 DNA: TGCGCCAGCAGGGACAGGGATCAGTTCTTC
D gene: TRBD2; clone size: few; J gene: TRBJ2-7; V gene: TRBV19; CDR3 protein: CASSPHGTSGSYEQYF; CDR3 DNA: TGTGCCAGTAGTCCGCATGGGACTAGCGGGAGCTACGAGCAGTACTTC
D gene: TRBD1; clone size: NA; J gene: TRBJ1-1; V gene: TRBV18; CDR3 protein: CASSPQGGTGHTEAFF; CDR3 DNA: TGTGCCAGCTCACCCCAAGGGGGGACAGGGCACACTGAAGCTTTCTTT
D gene: NA; clone size: NA; J gene: TRBJ1-2; V gene: TRBV28; CDR3 protein: CASRVAPYGYTF; CDR3 DNA: TGTGCCAGCAGGGTAGCGCCCTATGGCTACACCTTC
D gene: NA; clone size: NA; J gene: TRBJ1-4; V gene: TRBV30; CDR3 protein: CAWSLTGPEKLFF; CDR3 DNA: TGTGCCTGGAGTTTAACAGGGCCCGAAAAACTGTTTTTT
D gene: TRBD2; clone size: NA; J gene: TRBJ2-5; V gene: TRBV5-1; CDR3 protein: CASTYSGSPGETQYF; CDR3 DNA: TGCGCCAGCACCTATAGCGGGAGCCCCGGGGAGACCCAGTACTTC
D gene: NA; clone size: NA; J gene: TRBJ2-1; V gene: TRBV9; CDR3 protein: CASSVDPKGRWAYNEQFF; CDR3 DNA: TGTGCCAGCAGCGTAGATCCGAAGGGGCGGTGGGCCTACAATGAGCAGTTCTTC
D gene: NA; clone size: NA; J gene: TRBJ1-1; V gene: TRBV30; CDR3 protein: CAWSTPGVRAFF; CDR3 DNA: TGTGCCTGGAGTACCCCGGGGGTAAGGGCTTTCTTT
D gene: TRBD2; clone size: NA; J gene: TRBJ2-1; V gene: TRBV4-3; CDR3 protein: CASSQDLAGGGYNEQFF; CDR3 DNA: TGCGCCAGCAGCCAGGATCTAGCGGGAGGGGGCTACAATGAGCAGTTCTTC
D gene: TRBD1; clone size: NA; J gene: TRBJ1-1; V gene: TRBV7-9; CDR3 protein: CASVPRTGRAEAFF; CDR3 DNA: TGTGCCAGTGTACCTCGGACAGGGAGGGCTGAAGCTTTCTTT
D gene: NA; clone size: many; J gene: TRBJ2-1; V gene: TRBV19; CDR3 protein: CASSIGPLENNEQFF; CDR3 DNA: TGTGCCAGTAGTATAGGTCCCCTGGAGAACAATGAGCAGTTCTTC
D gene: TRBD1; clone size: NA; J gene: TRBJ2-7; V gene: TRBV3-1/TRBV3-2; CDR3 protein: CASSHGQGISYEQYF; CDR3 DNA: TGTGCCAGCAGCCACGGACAGGGGATATCCTACGAGCAGTACTTC
D gene: TRBD1; clone size: NA; J gene: TRBJ1-1; V gene: TRBV18; CDR3 protein: CASSSDRGVEAFF; CDR3 DNA: TGTGCCAGCTCATCGGACAGGGGAGTTGAAGCTTTCTTT
D gene: NA; clone size: NA; J gene: TRBJ1-4; V gene: TRBV6-5; CDR3 protein: CASRRQKTTNEKLFF; CDR3 DNA: TGTGCCAGCAGAAGACAGAAAACAACTAATGAAAAACTGTTTTTT
D gene: TRBD1; clone size: NA; J gene: TRBJ2-1; V gene: TRBV7-9; CDR3 protein: CASSLNRGLSSEQFF; CDR3 DNA: TGTGCCAGCAGCTTAAACAGGGGGTTGTCCAGTGAGCAGTTCTTC
D gene: TRBD2; clone size: NA; J gene: TRBJ2-2; V gene: TRBV19; CDR3 protein: CASSPSGRIGGELFF; CDR3 DNA: TGTGCCAGTAGTCCCAGCGGGAGAATCGGCGGGGAGCTGTTTTTT
D gene: TRBD2; clone size: NA; J gene: TRBJ2-3; V gene: TRBV6-6; CDR3 protein: CASSYERGDTDTQYF; CDR3 DNA: TGTGCCAGCAGTTACGAGCGGGGAGACACAGATACGCAGTATTTT
D gene: NA; clone size: once; J gene: TRBJ2-6; V gene: TRBV15; CDR3 protein: CATSRDIRDGANVLTF; CDR3 DNA: TGTGCCACCAGCAGAGATATCCGAGATGGGGCCAACGTCCTGACTTTC
D gene: TRBD1; clone size: NA; J gene: TRBJ1-2; V gene: TRBV5-1; CDR3 protein: CASSLGTGLNYGYTF; CDR3 DNA: TGCGCCAGCAGCTTGGGGACAGGGCTTAACTATGGCTACACCTTC
D gene: NA; clone size: NA; J gene: TRBJ2-1; V gene: TRBV6-5; CDR3 protein: CASSWDWRTYNEQFF; CDR3 DNA: TGTGCCAGCAGTTGGGACTGGCGAACTTACAATGAGCAGTTCTTC
D gene: NA; clone size: NA; J gene: TRBJ2-1; V gene: TRBV15; CDR3 protein: CATSNSGRSSYNEQFF; CDR3 DNA: TGTGCCACCAGCAATAGCGGTCGGAGCTCCTACAATGAGCAGTTCTTC
D gene: NA; clone size: NA; J gene: TRBJ2-7; V gene: TRBV30; CDR3 protein: CAWSDGRGTAYEQYF; CDR3 DNA: TGTGCCTGGAGCGACGGGCGGGGAACCGCCTACGAGCAGTACTTC
D gene: NA; clone size: NA; J gene: TRBJ2-4; V gene: TRBV2; CDR3 protein: CASRSGGAKNIQYF; CDR3 DNA: TGTGCCAGCAGGTCTGGAGGAGCCAAAAACATTCAGTACTTC
D gene: NA; clone size: NA; J gene: TRBJ2-1; V gene: TRBV6-5; CDR3 protein: CASSYSRQSQFF; CDR3 DNA: TGTGCCAGCAGTTACTCGAGGCAGTCTCAGTTCTTC
D gene: NA; clone size: NA; J gene: TRBJ1-2; V gene: TRBV28; CDR3 protein: CASSFSFGHSYGYTF; CDR3 DNA: TGTGCCAGCAGTTTTAGTTTTGGACACAGCTATGGCTACACCTTC
D gene: TRBD2; clone size: NA; J gene: TRBJ2-7; V gene: TRBV2; CDR3 protein: CASSPSMAGDKYEQYF; CDR3 DNA: TGTGCCAGCAGTCCCTCTATGGCGGGAGACAAGTACGAGCAGTACTTC
D gene: NA; clone size: NA; J gene: TRBJ2-5; V gene: TRBV7-2; CDR3 protein: CASSLDLVLETQYF; CDR3 DNA: TGTGCCAGCAGCTTAGATCTCGTCCTGGAGACCCAGTACTTC